The entry below describes one TCR beta chain. Those enrolled, adults aged roughly 18 to 100 years, came from some 23 US areas. Participants reported their clinical history, and cohort assignment relied on those reports. The data belong to a study of blood T cell repertoires in COVID-19. This table comes from immunoSEQ multiplex PCR, and its TCRdb copy is limited to in-frame clones, with some not included. The sample holds 190,000 or so clones, roughly four fifths seen once. This CDR3 is built from 15 residues. Germline V CDR1 and CDR2: SEHNR, FQNEAQ (reference sequence). The trim removed 6 bases at V and 8 bases at J, leaving 10 bases unmatched.

The chain uses TRBV7-9 and TRBJ1-4; TRBD1 matches at 9 bases. The receptor was derived from a man aged 35-49 years who had recovered from COVID-19. Material: PBMCs or T cells enriched from blood (not recorded which). CDR3 loop: CASRDTGGSREKLFF. For the CDR3, the DNA is TGTGCCAGCAGGGATACAGGGGGCTCTCGGGAAAAACTGTTTTTT.